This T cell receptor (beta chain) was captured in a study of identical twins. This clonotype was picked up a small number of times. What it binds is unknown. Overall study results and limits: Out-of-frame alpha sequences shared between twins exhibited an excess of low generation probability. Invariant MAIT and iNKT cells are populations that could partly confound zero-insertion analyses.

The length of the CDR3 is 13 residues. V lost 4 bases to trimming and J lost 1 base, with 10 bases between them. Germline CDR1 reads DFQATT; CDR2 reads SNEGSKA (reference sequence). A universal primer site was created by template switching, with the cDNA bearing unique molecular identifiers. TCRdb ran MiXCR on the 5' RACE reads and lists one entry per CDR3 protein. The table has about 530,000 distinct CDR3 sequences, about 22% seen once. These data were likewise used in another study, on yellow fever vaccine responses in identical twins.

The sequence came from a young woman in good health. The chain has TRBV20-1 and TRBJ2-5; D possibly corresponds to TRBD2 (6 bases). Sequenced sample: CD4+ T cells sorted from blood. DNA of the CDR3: TGCAGTGCTACCGGGAGCGGCCAAGAGACCCAGTACTTC. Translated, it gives CSATGSGQETQYF.